This is a list of T cell receptor beta chains from one sample in a study of cytomegalovirus exposure and HLA in healthy donors. Assay: immunoSEQ multiplex PCR; the TCRdb copy retains only in-frame clones and omits some. Counted here are 95,000 to 110,000 clones, around 69% occurring once; the ten biggest clones make up about 2%. Sequences were obtained from PBMCs. The source of these receptors is a man between 18 and 35 years old in good health and CMV-seronegative. The CDR3 runs from the conserved cysteine through the conserved F or W. D genes are given only for firm matches.

v_call,d_call,cdr3_aa
TRBV10-1,TRBD1,CASSGQHGTGGSDTQYF
TRBV15,.,CATSRDQGSYYEQYF
TRBV7-2,.,CASSRSVGGRGKVYEQYF
TRBV27,.,CASSMGRTEQYF
TRBV7-8,TRBD1,CASSWLPGQSFSPSEQYF
TRBV5-1,TRBD1,CASSLQGRGLFFSGYTF
TRBV5-1,TRBD2,CASSWTRVAGNYNEQFF
TRBV6-1,TRBD1,CASSAPQGVDTEAFF
TRBV5-6,.,CASSLTGLKGSGELFF
TRBV5-1,TRBD1,CASSPRQGVGELFF
TRBV4-2,.,CASSQDGRGGNEQFF
TRBV29-1,.,CSVAQSVGDGYTF
TRBV15,TRBD1,CATSRAKDRHYGYTF
TRBV4-3,.,CASSQYLAGGEQYF
TRBV7-9,.,CASSSGGTEAFF
TRBV7-7,TRBD2,CASSINLAGGPYEQFF
TRBV7-9,TRBD2,CASTSRGKQYF
TRBV6-6,.,CASSYVADTQYF
TRBV10-1,.,CASSDGLNQPQHF
TRBV28,.,CASSWSSGSTPWYEQYF
TRBV4-2,.,CASSQDGTAGSPLHF
TRBV21-1,.,CASRDSSYEQYF
TRBV19,TRBD1,CASRKTGSDYEQYF
TRBV4-2,.,CASSQEASAVFNEQFF
TRBV19,TRBD1,CASQTGVNTEAFF
TRBV4-3,.,CASSQGGGVATNEKLFF
TRBV19,.,CASSPGARGTEAFF
TRBV7-9,TRBD1,CASSLRPGQGAYNEQFF
TRBV19,.,CASQLGTSLTDTQYF
TRBV7-8,.,CASSSPRGDGYTF
TRBV7-2,.,CASSATSGTLYGYTF
TRBV19,.,CASSRWGDEQFF
TRBV14,.,CASSQDRSGLIYGYTF
TRBV7-6,TRBD1,CASSARTGSEQYF
TRBV2,.,CASSVLLPGNTIYF
TRBV5-1,TRBD2,CASSLMASGGREQFF
TRBV18,TRBD1,CASSPWDRLNTEAFF
TRBV6-1,TRBD2,CASSGGTTVSQETQYF
TRBV20-1,.,CSAGGGEKLFF
TRBV19,TRBD1,CASSTDRGSNEQFF
TRBV11-1,.,CASSQLGPQETQYF
TRBV18,TRBD2,CASSPLAGAVDTQYF
TRBV4-3,.,CASSQALGQYGYTF
TRBV19,TRBD2,CATKGQGLAHEQYF
TRBV10-3,TRBD2,CAISGPGTSGFQYF
TRBV10-3,.,CAISERAGEETQYF
TRBV7-6,.,CASSLRRGETDTQYF
TRBV19,.,CASSPGGAYYGYTF
TRBV6-4,.,CASSSTPGADTQYF
TRBV28,TRBD1,CASSSGTGGEQYF
TRBV6-4,.,CASSDSLGVNEQFF
TRBV19,TRBD1,CASTPGTGYTDTQYF
TRBV19,TRBD2,CASSMRAGGPNEQFF
TRBV11-2,.,CASSLVSGWEYEQYF
TRBV7-2,.,CASSLRTAGGNSPLHF
TRBV6-5,.,CASRPSDSRGYPF
TRBV11-3,.,CASSLRVRGAGELFF
TRBV6-6,.,CASRTEGDRSYNEQFF
TRBV11-3,.,CASSLGGRGSGELFF